This T cell receptor beta chain was sequenced in a study of control samples from healthy donors and cancer patients. The data were produced by immunoSEQ multiplex PCR, yet TCRdb's version contains in-frame clones alone and is incomplete. In the table there are 130,000 or so clones, roughly 88% of which are singletons. There are 18 residues in the CDR3. J lost 4 bases, V lost 1 base, and 7 bases had no gene match. Germline assignment: CDR1 SGHAT and CDR2 FQNNGV. The clonotype originates from a man aged 50 to 59 in good health. J is TRBJ2-2 and V is TRBV11-2; 12 nucleotides match TRBD2. Sequenced sample: blood. The CDR3 coding sequence is TGTGCCAGCAGCTTAGTCACCGGACTAGCGGGGTTCACCGGGGAGCTGTTTTTT. Translated, it gives CASSLVTGLAGFTGELFF.